The 16 T cell receptor beta chains in this list originate from one sample, sequenced in a study of blood T cells in healthy people across ages. Using a J-beta primer mix together with a sample-barcoded 5' primer, a second PCR was run for roughly 7 to 11 cycles. TCRdb analysed the 5' RACE reads with MiXCR anew, one entry per CDR3 protein. The sample lists 1.5 million to 2 million distinct CDR3 sequences; approximately 39% were seen once. Sequenced sample: blood. Receptors were obtained from a human donor in good health.

The chain links TRBV14 to TRBJ1-1; D gene unclear. The V end was cut by 1 base, the J end by 0 bases, with 15 bases between. The length of the CDR3 is 17 residues. CDR1 is SGHDN, CDR2 FVKESK, per germline. CDR3 coding DNA: TGTGCCAGCAGCCAAGTTATAGCCAACGCGGTGAACACTGAAGCTTTCTTT. Its protein product is CASSQVIANAVNTEAFF.

This clonotype was detected only a few times. This chain uses TRBV2 with TRBJ1-2, with no clear D. CDR3 length: 12 residues. V dropped 4 bases and J dropped 7 bases, with 10 bases sitting between them. Germline CDR1 SNHLY, CDR2 FYNNEI. The CDR3 loop reads CASSGPEGGYTF. The CDR3 DNA sequence: TGTGCCAGCAGTGGACCGGAGGGTGGCTACACCTTC.

This clonotype was counted ten times or more. V and J are TRBV5-1 and TRBJ2-1; 9 bases align to TRBD1. The CDR3 is made up of 15 amino acids. V lost 0 bases and J lost 3; bases outside the gene matches: 1. Germline CDR1 reads SGHRS; CDR2 reads YFSETQ. Written as DNA, the CDR3 is TGCGCCAGCAGCTTGGGACAGGGGGGCTACAATGAGCAGTTCTTC. It encodes CASSLGQGGYNEQFF.

On this clonotype itself: The junction and the germline gene differ at one end; a read error may be behind it. This rearrangement joins TRBV6-2 or TRBV6-3 to TRBJ2-5; the D is unclear. Germline CDR1 is MNHEY and CDR2 is SVGEGT. There are 14 residues in the CDR3. The CDR3 coding sequence is TGTGCCAGCAGCCGATCAGGACCTTTGGAGACCCGGTACTTC. This codes for CASSRSGPLETRYF.

The chain is built from TRBV12-3 or TRBV12-4 and TRBJ1-5; D remains ambiguous. The V gene lost 2 bases and the J gene lost 4 bases, with 15 bases spanning the gap. There are 16 residues in the CDR3. The DNA of the CDR3 is TGTGCCAGCAGTTTAATGGGCCCAGAAGCGAATCAGCCCCAGCATTTT. It yields the protein CASSLMGPEANQPQHF.

The J gene is TRBJ2-7, the V gene TRBV20-1; unclear D gene. Trimming removed 3 bases from V and 4 bases from J, with 10 bases in between. Germline CDR1 reads DFQATT; CDR2 reads SNEGSKA (reference sequence). The CDR3 has 12 residues. The CDR3 sequence: CSASALGYEQYF. Here the CDR3 DNA reads TGCAGTGCTAGTGCATTGGGGTACGAGCAGTACTTC.

A word on this clonotype: A much larger clone differs by one base, so this may be a read error. CDR3 DNA sequence: TGCAGCGTAGTACAGGGGTCTGGGGCCAACGTCCGGACTTTC. Encoded protein: CSVVQGSGANVRTF. The chain recombines TRBV29-1 with TRBJ2-6; 7 nucleotides match TRBD1. CDR3 length: 14 amino acids. From germline, CDR1 is SQVTM and CDR2 ANQGSEA.

The chain carries TRBV6-6 and TRBJ1-5, with 9 bases aligning to TRBD1. The CDR3 runs to 15 residues. V shed 0 bases, J shed 8 bases, and the junction held 5 bases outside the gene matches. CDR1 is MNHNY and CDR2 is SVGAGI in the germline V gene (reference sequence). Written as DNA, the CDR3 is TGTGCCAGCAGTTACTCGGACAGGGGAGGCGAGCCCCAGCATTTT. It yields the protein CASSYSDRGGEPQHF.

This clonotype was found once. The rearrangement links TRBV7-9 to TRBJ2-3; D gene unclear. Germline CDR1 reads SEHNR; CDR2 reads FQNEAQ (reference sequence). The CDR3 spans 15 residues. V lost 1 base and J lost 4, with 12 bases in between. The CDR3, as DNA: TGTGCCAGCAGCTTAGGGGTAGGCTGGGCAGATACGCAGTATTTT. Its protein product is CASSLGVGWADTQYF.

This sequence joins TRBV11-3 and TRBJ2-7; D possibly corresponds to TRBD2 (6 bases). The germline V and J ends were trimmed by 5 bases and 5 bases, with 16 bases remaining between them. CDR1 and CDR2 (germline): SGHNT, YENEEA. CDR3 length equals 14 residues. This CDR3 is CASSPRTPGDEQYF. The CDR3 DNA is TGTGCCAGCAGCCCGAGGACACCGGGGGACGAGCAGTACTTC.

The table lists this clonotype with a count of one. One end of the junction fails to match germline, which may point to a read error. The chain uses TRBV29-1 and TRBJ2-1; D could derive from TRBD1 or TRBD2 (5 bases each). There are 14 residues in the CDR3. Germline loops: CDR1 SQVTM, CDR2 ANQGSEA. DNA of the CDR3: TGCAGCGGTTCGGGTCTCAGAGGGGTAAATGAGCAGCTCTTC. It yields the protein CSGSGLRGVNEQLF.

This clonotype has more than one count but fewer than ten. V usage is TRBV28 and J usage is TRBJ1-4; no clear D gene. This CDR3 region has 14 residues. Germline lookup yields CDR1 MDHEN and CDR2 SYDVKM. The V gene lost 4 bases and the J gene lost 2 bases, with 8 bases spanning the gap. CDR3 residues: CASSWSPTNEKLFF. CDR3 nucleotides: TGTGCCAGCAGTTGGTCCCCCACTAATGAAAAACTGTTTTTT.

The chain combines TRBV7-2 with TRBJ2-2; tentative D call: TRBD2 (5 bases). The CDR3 is made up of 15 amino acids. The V gene lost 0 bases and the J gene lost 4 bases, with 9 bases spanning the gap. Looked up from germline, CDR1 is SGHTA and CDR2 is FQGNSA. The CDR3 here is CASSLALTSTGELFF. Written as DNA, the CDR3 is TGTGCCAGCAGCTTAGCGCTAACTAGCACCGGGGAGCTGTTTTTT.

The chain combines TRBV20-1 with TRBJ2-7; D is perhaps TRBD1 (6 bases). Germline V gives CDR1 DFQATT, CDR2 SNEGSKA (reference sequence). V lost 6 bases and J 1 base, leaving 7 bases between the germline ends. The CDR3 consists of 11 residues. The CDR3 sequence: CSATGSYEQYF. The DNA of the CDR3 is TGCAGTGCAACAGGGTCCTACGAGCAGTACTTC.

The chain employs TRBV7-2 and TRBJ2-4; D might be TRBD1 (6 bases). Trimming removed 7 bases at V and 1 base at J, with 26 bases between. The CDR3 covers 19 residues. Germline CDR1 and CDR2: SGHTA and FQGNSA. The CDR3, as DNA: TGTGCCAGCACCCCCGACGGGACAACCTGGAATTGGGCCAAAAACATTCAGTACTTC. Its translation: CASTPDGTTWNWAKNIQYF.

Many counts were recorded for this clonotype. This sequence joins TRBV7-3 and TRBJ2-7; D possibly corresponds to TRBD2 (7 bases). V lost 2 bases and J 6 bases, leaving 11 bases between the germline ends. CDR3 length: 13 amino acids. The germline CDR1 and CDR2 sequences are SGHTA and FQGTGA. The CDR3 is CASSLGGGSEQYF. In nucleotides, the CDR3 is TGTGCCAGCAGCTTAGGCGGGGGCTCCGAGCAGTACTTC.